This T cell receptor beta chain originates from a study of T cell responses to AZD1222 COVID-19 vaccine. Overall study context: Doses given second, at about 4 or about 12 weeks, were pooled.

TCRdb's copy holds only in-frame clones and misses some; the assay was immunoSEQ multiplex PCR. The sample includes some 160,000 clones, about 92% seen only once; the top ten take 0.9%. The study's findings and limits: No day 14 peak samples; only post-peak repertoires were characterized. Among spike-specific TCRs, nearly half reportedly target unmutated variant regions.

The CDR3 length is 16 residues. The V gene's germline CDR1 is SGHTS and CDR2 YDEGEE. The junction had 6 bases not matched to a gene; V was cut back by 4 bases and J by 1 base. With respect to this clone: The antigen remains undetermined.

Sequencing was performed on peripheral blood, taken on day 0 of AZD1222 vaccination. The sequence derives from an adult in good health. The gene calls are TRBV5-8 and TRBJ2-3; the match to TRBD2 covers 10 bases. CDR3 loop: CASSGRLAGGTDTQYF. CDR3 nucleotide sequence: TGTGCCAGCAGCGGTAGACTAGCGGGTGGCACAGATACGCAGTATTTT.